These 3 T cell receptor beta chains were all obtained from the same sample, sequenced in a study of blood T cell repertoires in COVID-19. Measured with immunoSEQ multiplex PCR; TCRdb has only the in-frame clones, and not every one. The table lists approximately 89,000 clones, around 72% of them singletons. Sequencing input: peripheral blood. The receptors come from a man between 65 and 80 years old with acute or convalescent COVID-19.

This clone has just one count. V and J are TRBV11-2 and TRBJ2-3; a weak D match, TRBD2 (5 bases). Trimming cost V 2 bases and J 1 base, with 10 bases left between them. The CDR3 is 15 residues long. Germline V gene data show CDR1 as SGHAT and CDR2 as FQNNGV. The CDR3 DNA sequence: TGTGCCAGCAGCTTACTTAGCGCCCGCACAGATACGCAGTATTTT. Residues: CASSLLSARTDTQYF.

This clone has just a few counts. The chain joins TRBV10-3 to TRBJ2-1, with 9 nucleotides matching TRBD2. J lost 4 bases, V lost 4 bases, and 11 bases had no gene match. The germline CDR1 and CDR2 sequences are ENHRY and SYGVKD. The CDR3 has 17 amino acids. CDR3: CAISGALGLARYNEQFF. As DNA, the CDR3 is TGTGCCATCAGTGGGGCCCTAGGACTAGCGCGATACAATGAGCAGTTCTTC.

On this clone: The identical CDR3 is also encoded by other nucleotide sequences in the sample. V gene TRBV5-1 combines with J gene TRBJ2-1, with 11 bases identical to TRBD2. Germline CDR1 reads SGHRS; CDR2 reads YFSETQ. The CDR3 runs to 16 residues. Losses at the gene ends were 3 bases for V and 0 bases for J; bases not matched to a gene: 2. The CDR3 nucleotides read TGCGCCAGCAGCTCTACTAGCGGGAGCTCCTACAATGAGCAGTTCTTC. Residues: CASSSTSGSSYNEQFF.